These T cell receptor beta chains were read from a single sample in a study of blood T cell repertoires in COVID-19. Produced via immunoSEQ multiplex PCR; TCRdb's table is partial and in-frame only. The sample has roughly 380,000 clones; 89% are singletons. Material: peripheral blood. Receptors were obtained from a woman in her thirties or forties with COVID-19, enrolled during active disease. The CDR3 runs from the conserved cysteine through the conserved F or W. The D gene is left open where the match is weak. The size field is filled for only some rows; it gives once, few, many or a size class.

clone_size	d_call	v_call	j_call	cdr3_aa	cdr3_nt
NA	NA	TRBV20-1	TRBJ1-1	CSASQDGVGEAFF	TGCAGTGCTAGTCAGGACGGGGTGGGTGAAGCTTTCTTT
NA	NA	TRBV6-5	TRBJ1-5	CASQGRGNQPQHF	TGTGCCAGCCAGGGGAGAGGCAATCAGCCCCAGCATTTT
NA	TRBD1	TRBV15	TRBJ1-5	CATSSTQGARSNQPQHF	TGTGCCACCAGCTCAACACAGGGGGCCCGTAGCAATCAGCCCCAGCATTTT
NA	NA	TRBV12-5	TRBJ1-3	CASGLYSGNTIYF	TGTGCTAGTGGTTTGTATTCTGGAAACACCATATATTTT
NA	NA	TRBV21-1	TRBJ2-1	CASSKAGDRAREQFF	TGTGCCAGCAGCAAAGCGGGGGACAGGGCCCGAGAGCAGTTCTTC
NA	NA	TRBV7-3	TRBJ1-3	CASSPGTSGNTIYF	TGTGCCAGCAGCCCCGGGACATCTGGAAACACCATATATTTT
NA	TRBD1	TRBV27	TRBJ2-5	CASSYQGVGYF	TGTGCCAGCAGTTACCAGGGGGTCGGGTACTTC
NA	NA	TRBV5-1	TRBJ2-3	CASSIKLTGRTDTQYF	TGCGCCAGCAGCATAAAGTTGACAGGACGCACAGATACGCAGTATTTT
NA	TRBD1	TRBV24-1	TRBJ1-1	CATSAPDRGTEAFF	TGTGCCACCAGTGCCCCAGACAGGGGCACTGAAGCTTTCTTT
NA	TRBD2	TRBV9	TRBJ2-5	CASNRRGSGGAAKETQYF	TGTGCCAGCAACCGTAGAGGTAGCGGGGGGGCCGCAAAAGAGACCCAGTACTTC
once	TRBD1	TRBV5-1	TRBJ1-2	CASSLGPDRSYGYTF	TGCGCCAGCAGCTTGGGGCCGGACAGGTCCTATGGCTACACCTTC
NA	NA	TRBV5-8	TRBJ1-5	CASSLGLNQPQHF	TGTGCCAGCAGCTTGGGGCTGAATCAGCCCCAGCATTTT
NA	NA	TRBV4-3	TRBJ2-7	CASSQAGNSYEQYF	TGCGCCAGCAGCCAAGCAGGGAACTCCTACGAGCAGTACTTC
NA	TRBD1	TRBV4-3	TRBJ1-3	CASSQDQETGWSGNTIYF	TGCGCCAGCAGCCAAGATCAGGAGACAGGGTGGTCTGGAAACACCATATATTTT
NA	NA	TRBV27	TRBJ2-5	CASSLTGTPSRLEQETQYF	TGTGCCAGCAGCCTAACCGGGACACCCTCCAGGCTGGAACAAGAGACCCAGTACTTC
few	TRBD1	TRBV19	TRBJ1-1	CASSIRDRGASRNTEAFF	TGTGCCAGTAGCATCCGGGACAGGGGGGCGTCTAGGAACACTGAAGCTTTCTTT
once	NA	TRBV5-6	TRBJ2-7	CASSFWAGENEQYF	TGTGCCAGCAGCTTTTGGGCCGGCGAAAACGAGCAGTACTTC
NA	TRBD1	TRBV28	TRBJ2-1	CASSPGQGKMGYNEQFF	TGTGCCAGCAGTCCGGGACAGGGGAAAATGGGTTACAATGAGCAGTTCTTC
NA	TRBD1	TRBV11-2	TRBJ1-2	CASSVQGNYGYTF	TGTGCCAGCAGCGTACAGGGGAACTATGGCTACACCTTC
NA	TRBD1	TRBV6-6	TRBJ2-2	CASSYSQGAGELFF	TGTGCCAGCAGTTACTCCCAGGGGGCCGGGGAGCTGTTTTTT
NA	NA	TRBV6-2/TRBV6-3	TRBJ1-2	CASSYGGNYGYTF	TGTGCCAGCAGTTACGGGGGGAACTATGGCTACACCTTC
once	TRBD1	TRBV29-1	TRBJ1-2	CSVAGQGSYGYTF	TGCAGCGTTGCGGGACAGGGGAGCTATGGCTACACCTTC
once	TRBD1	TRBV19	TRBJ1-3	CASIMERDRSSGNTIYF	TGTGCCAGTATAATGGAACGGGACAGATCCTCTGGAAACACCATATATTTT
NA	NA	TRBV3-1/TRBV3-2	TRBJ2-3	CASSPKQGGSLDTQYF	TGTGCCAGCAGCCCTAAGCAGGGGGGCAGTCTGGATACGCAGTATTTT
NA	NA	TRBV14	TRBJ2-7	CASSQDGRGWYEQYF	TGTGCCAGCAGCCAAGACGGCAGGGGTTGGTACGAGCAGTACTTC
NA	TRBD2	TRBV7-2	TRBJ2-1	CASSPRLAGFNNEQFF	TGTGCCAGCAGCCCCAGACTAGCGGGATTTAACAATGAGCAGTTCTTC
NA	TRBD1	TRBV5-1	TRBJ1-2	CASSLDRGANYGYTF	TGCGCCAGCAGTTTGGACAGGGGTGCTAACTATGGCTACACCTTC
NA	TRBD2	TRBV18	TRBJ2-1	CASSPVTSGGDEQFF	TGTGCCAGCTCACCTGTGACTAGCGGGGGAGATGAGCAGTTCTTC
NA	NA	TRBV9	TRBJ2-2	CASSVSGDTGELFF	TGTGCCAGCAGCGTTTCAGGGGACACCGGGGAGCTGTTTTTT